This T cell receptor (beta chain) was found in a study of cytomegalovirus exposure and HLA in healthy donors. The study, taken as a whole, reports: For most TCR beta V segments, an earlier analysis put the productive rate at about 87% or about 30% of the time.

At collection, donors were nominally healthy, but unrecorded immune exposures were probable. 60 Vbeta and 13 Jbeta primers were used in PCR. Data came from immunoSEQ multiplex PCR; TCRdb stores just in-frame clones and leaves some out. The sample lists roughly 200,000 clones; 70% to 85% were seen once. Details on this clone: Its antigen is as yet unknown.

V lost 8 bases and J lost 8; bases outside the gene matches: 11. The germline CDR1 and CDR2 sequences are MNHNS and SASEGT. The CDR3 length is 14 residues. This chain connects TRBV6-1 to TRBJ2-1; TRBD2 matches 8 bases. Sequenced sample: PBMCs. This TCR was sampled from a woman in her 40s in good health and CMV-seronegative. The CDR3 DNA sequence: TGTGCCAGCGGGAATGGACTAGCAGTGGATGAGCAGTTCTTC. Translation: CASGNGLAVDEQFF.